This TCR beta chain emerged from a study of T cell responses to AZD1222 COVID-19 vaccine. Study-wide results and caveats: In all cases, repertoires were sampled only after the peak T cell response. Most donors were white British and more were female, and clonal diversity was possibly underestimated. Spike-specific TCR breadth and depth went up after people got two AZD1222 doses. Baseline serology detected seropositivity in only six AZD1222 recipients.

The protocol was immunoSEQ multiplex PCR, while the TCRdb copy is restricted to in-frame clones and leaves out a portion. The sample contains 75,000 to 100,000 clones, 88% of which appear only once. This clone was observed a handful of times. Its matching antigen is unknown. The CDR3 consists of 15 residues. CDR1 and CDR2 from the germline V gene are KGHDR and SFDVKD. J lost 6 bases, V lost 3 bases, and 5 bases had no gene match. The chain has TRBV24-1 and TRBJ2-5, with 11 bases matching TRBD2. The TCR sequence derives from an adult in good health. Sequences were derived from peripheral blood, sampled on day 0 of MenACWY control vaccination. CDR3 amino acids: CATSDTSGGGKTQYF. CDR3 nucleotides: TGTGCCACCAGTGATACTAGCGGGGGAGGAAAGACCCAGTACTTC.